A single sample is the source of the 23 T cell receptor beta chains below, sequenced in a study of blood T cell repertoires in COVID-19 (dated by TCRdb to 2018 to 2021). Library generation was performed with the immunoSEQ multiplex PCR assay. TCRdb carries this immuneACCESS record with in-frame sequences only. Its versions omit some clonotypes, under half of them owing to an unresolved V gene in the studies checked, with the rest unexplained. The table for this sample lists approximately 76,000 clones; approximately 88% of them were counted only once. The ten largest make up 45% of the sample. Sequencing used peripheral blood. These receptors were taken from a human donor in a cohort sampled during active COVID-19.

The chain is built from TRBV5-4 and TRBJ1-2; D is ambiguous. The germline gives CDR1 SGHNT, CDR2 YYREEE (reference sequence). This CDR3 is 14 amino acids long. Trimming pared 1 base from V and 8 bases from J, leaving 15 bases between. The CDR3 DNA follows: TGTGCCAGCAGCTTGCAAGGACTTACTCTAGGCTACACCTTC. This encodes CASSLQGLTLGYTF.

The chain joins TRBV6-2 or TRBV6-3 to TRBJ1-2, with 9 nucleotides matching TRBD1. Germline CDR1 MNHEY, CDR2 SVGEGT. The CDR3 is made up of 14 amino acids. V shed 5 bases, J shed 2 bases, and the junction held 3 bases outside the gene matches. This chain's CDR3 is CASSHRGQNYGYTF. In nucleotides, the CDR3 is TGTGCCAGCAGTCACAGGGGGCAGAACTATGGCTACACCTTC.

This chain connects TRBV7-2 to TRBJ2-3; no firm D call. V shed 0 bases and J shed 6 bases, with 4 bases lying between them. This CDR3 has 12 amino acids. CDR1 and CDR2 from the germline V gene are SGHTA and FQGNSA. The CDR3 loop reads CASSLAQDTQYF. The CDR3 coding sequence is TGTGCCAGCAGCTTAGCGCAGGATACGCAGTATTTT.

This clone was counted a few times. V and J are TRBV9 and TRBJ1-4, with D hard to call. The germline V gene encodes CDR1 SGDLS and CDR2 YYNGEE. This CDR3 is built from 14 residues. V lost 2 bases, J lost 7 bases, and 12 bases lay in between. The CDR3 is CASSVGSSGEKLFF. The DNA for the CDR3 is TGTGCCAGCAGCGTCGGGTCTTCGGGTGAAAAACTGTTTTTT.

The table lists this clone with a count of one. This chain uses TRBV3-1 (or the pseudogene TRBV3-2) with TRBJ2-1, with D hard to call. The CDR3 loop spans 13 amino acids. V was trimmed by 0 bases and J by 13 bases, leaving 13 bases between them. The germline gives CDR1 LGHDT, CDR2 YNNKEL (reference sequence). The CDR3 loop is CASSQELARLQFF. The CDR3 region has the DNA TGTGCCAGCAGCCAAGAATTAGCTCGCTTACAGTTCTTC.

V gene TRBV3-1 (or the pseudogene TRBV3-2) combines with J gene TRBJ2-5; possible D gene TRBD1, 5 bases. Deletions cut 3 bases from V and 5 bases from J, with 22 bases between. Germline CDR1 and CDR2: LGHDT and YNNKEL (reference sequence). The CDR3 consists of 17 residues. The CDR3 DNA reads TGTGCCAGCAGCCACAAAGAGAGGTCTTGGGGCTGGGAGACCCAGTACTTC. Amino acid sequence: CASSHKERSWGWETQYF.

This clone was seen a handful of times. V is TRBV28 and J is TRBJ1-2; D uncertain. The CDR3 is 14 amino acids. Trimming pared 4 bases from V and 2 bases from J, leaving 11 bases between. Germline values: CDR1 MDHEN, CDR2 SYDVKM. CDR3 loop: CASSSASANYGYTF. Here the CDR3 DNA reads TGTGCCAGCAGTTCCGCGTCTGCGAACTATGGCTACACCTTC.

The gene calls are TRBV5-1 and TRBJ1-4, with 8 bases identical to TRBD1. Germline trimming cut 2 bases from V and 7 bases from J; bases unmatched to any gene: 4. From germline, CDR1 is SGHRS and CDR2 YFSETQ. The CDR3 is made up of 14 amino acids. For the CDR3, the DNA is TGCGCCAGCAGCTTACAGGGGGAAGGTGAAAAACTGTTTTTT. It is translated as CASSLQGEGEKLFF.

The V and J genes are TRBV4-3 and TRBJ2-5; 10 nucleotides agree with TRBD1. The CDR3 runs 15 residues. Per germline, CDR1 LGHNA and CDR2 YSLEER. The junction had 4 bases not matched to a gene; V was cut back by 0 bases and J by 6 bases. In DNA, the CDR3 is TGCGCCAGCAGCCAAGAAGTGGACAGGGGGAAGACCCAGTACTTC. Its translation: CASSQEVDRGKTQYF.

V is TRBV23-1 and J is TRBJ1-6; D is uncertain. TRBV23-1 is noted as an ORF with a role that remains uncertain. The CDR3 has 15 residues. V was trimmed by 4 bases and J by 3 bases, leaving 10 bases between them. In DNA, the CDR3 is TGCGCCAGCAGTCCTCGGCGGTTCTATAATTCACCCCTCCACTTT. It specifies CASSPRRFYNSPLHF.

The chain couples TRBV19 to TRBJ2-5, with TRBD2 identical over 9 bases. Unmatched junction bases numbered 8, after V lost 5 bases and J lost 4 bases. The V gene's germline CDR1 is LNHDA and CDR2 SQIVND (reference sequence). The CDR3 has 15 residues. DNA of the CDR3: TGTGCCAGTAGTTCTAGCGGGACCTCAATAGAGACCCAGTACTTC. Translation gives CASSSSGTSIETQYF.

The chain combines TRBV5-4 with TRBJ1-1; D may be TRBD1 (6 bases). Per the germline V gene, CDR1 is SGHNT and CDR2 is YYREEE (reference sequence). Trimming took 7 bases from V and 1 from J, leaving 11 bases between them. This CDR3 region has 13 residues. The CDR3 loop reads CASSSGANTEAFF. DNA of the CDR3: TGTGCCAGCTCTTCAGGGGCGAACACTGAAGCTTTCTTT.

The V gene is TRBV3-1 (or the pseudogene TRBV3-2), the J gene TRBJ2-2, with D unclear. CDR1 LGHDT and CDR2 YNNKEL come from the germline V gene (reference sequence). There are 13 residues in the CDR3. Trimming cost V 2 bases and J 3 bases, with 4 bases left between them. The CDR3 DNA follows: TGTGCCAGCAGCCAAACGGACACCGGGGAGCTGTTTTTT. Translating it yields CASSQTDTGELFF.

CDR3 bases: TGTGCCAGCAGCAAGTCCCGGGACAGGGGAGCTAATGAAAAACTGTTTTTT. Translating it yields CASSKSRDRGANEKLFF. This chain links TRBV21-1 with TRBJ1-4; TRBD1, the table's D call, was not compared with the DNA. TRBV21-1 is a listed pseudogene. CDR3 size: 17 residues.

V and J are TRBV27 and TRBJ1-6; the D gene is possibly TRBD1 (5 bases). The germline V and J ends were trimmed by 2 bases and 0 bases, with 8 bases remaining between them. This CDR3 region has 16 residues. Germline lookup yields CDR1 MNHEY and CDR2 SMNVEV (reference sequence). The CDR3 loop is CASSLQGSSYNSPLHF. CDR3 nucleotide sequence: TGTGCCAGCAGTTTACAGGGCAGCTCCTATAATTCACCCCTCCACTTT.

This sequence joins TRBV12-3 or TRBV12-4 and TRBJ2-3; TRBD2 matches at 8 bases. The CDR3 covers 11 residues. V gave up 7 bases and J gave up 7 bases; unmatched junction bases: 1. CDR3 loop: CASIAGNTQYF. CDR3 bases: TGTGCCAGCATAGCGGGGAATACGCAGTATTTT.

The rearrangement uses TRBV29-1 and TRBJ2-5, with 7 nucleotides matching TRBD1. The CDR3 is 13 amino acids. Germline lookup yields CDR1 SQVTM and CDR2 ANQGSEA. Unmatched junction bases numbered 1, after V lost 3 bases and J lost 0 bases. The CDR3 loop is CSVDGQDQETQYF. The DNA of the CDR3 is TGCAGCGTTGATGGACAGGACCAAGAGACCCAGTACTTC.

The V call is TRBV11-3, the J call TRBJ2-2; D uncertain. Germline CDR1 SGHNT, CDR2 YENEEA. The CDR3 runs 12 residues. The V and J ends lost 7 bases and 5 bases respectively, with 8 bases between them. The DNA for the CDR3 is TGTGCCAGCACCTCTATAACCGGGGAGCTGTTTTTT. As protein: CASTSITGELFF.

The chain carries TRBV12-3 or TRBV12-4 and TRBJ2-1; 7 nucleotides match TRBD1. CDR3 length equals 12 residues. Losses at the gene ends were 2 bases for V and 15 bases for J; bases not matched to a gene: 7. The CDR3 coding sequence is TGTGCCAGCAGTTTACAGGACAGGAGCGGGTTCTTC. This translates into CASSLQDRSGFF.

The chain recombines TRBV5-1 with TRBJ2-7, with 7 bases lining up with TRBD1. Germline V lookup: CDR1 SGHRS, CDR2 YFSETQ. There are 13 residues in the CDR3. With 0 bases clipped from V and 3 bases from J, the junction kept 0 bases outside the gene matches. CDR3 DNA sequence: TGCGCCAGCAGCTTGGGGACAGGCTACGAGCAGTACTTC. It codes for CASSLGTGYEQYF. The full variable domain, rest sourced from reference TRBV5-1 and TRBJ2-7, is KAGVTQTPRYLIKTRGQQVTLSCSPISGHRSVSWYQQTPGQGLQFLFEYFSETQRNKGNFPGRFSGRQFSNSRSEMNVSTLELGDSALYLCASSLGTGYEQYFGPGTRLTVT.

The chain employs TRBV5-1 and TRBJ2-5, with 15 bases matching TRBD2. V lost 0 bases and J lost 5; bases outside the gene matches: 8. The CDR3 has 18 amino acids. Germline lookup yields CDR1 SGHRS and CDR2 YFSETQ. CDR3 DNA: TGCGCCAGCAGCTTGGCGTGGACTAGCGGGGGGGCCGTTGAGACCCAGTACTTC. It encodes CASSLAWTSGGAVETQYF.

The J gene is TRBJ2-3, the V gene TRBV10-3; TRBD2 aligns across 11 bases. This CDR3 comprises 16 residues. CDR1 and CDR2 (germline): ENHRY, SYGVKD. V was pared by 2 bases and J by 0 bases, with 1 base of the junction left unmatched. CDR3 bases: TGTGCCATCAGTGAGGGACTAGCGGGTAGCACAGATACGCAGTATTTT. Translated, it gives CAISEGLAGSTDTQYF.

The CDR3 loop is CASSDTSGSVGGELFF. The CDR3 DNA follows: TGTGCCAGCAGTGATACTAGCGGGAGCGTAGGCGGGGAGCTGTTTTTT. The V and J genes are TRBV2 and TRBJ2-2, with 11 bases lining up with TRBD2. V was clipped by 3 bases and J by 7 bases; unmatched bases: 7. The germline CDR1 and CDR2 sequences are SNHLY and FYNNEI. The CDR3 is made up of 16 amino acids.